This T cell receptor beta chain stems from a study of technical replicates of blood from several donors. Sequencing was performed with immunoSEQ multiplex PCR; in TCRdb, only in-frame clones are kept and a portion is missing. The profile shows thousands of clones, almost 90% of them singletons. The germline gives CDR1 SQVTM, CDR2 ANQGSEA. This CDR3 is built from 15 residues. V lost 4 bases to trimming and J lost 4 bases, with 19 bases between them. Sequencing was performed on PBMCs. The receptor comes from a human donor in good health. V usage is TRBV29-1 and J usage is TRBJ1-2; D unclear. CDR3 nucleotide sequence: TGCAGCGTTGGACCTGGAGCTTCGGGAGGCTATGGCTACACCTTC. Its translation: CSVGPGASGGYGYTF. Full variable domain (missing parts from reference TRBV29-1 and TRBJ1-2): SAVISQKPSRDICQRGTSLTIQCQVDSQVTMMFWYRQQPGQSLTLIATANQGSEATYESGFVIDKFPISRPNLTFSTLTVSNMSPEDSSIYLCSVGPGASGGYGYTFGSGTRLTVV.